Included here is one T cell receptor (beta chain) sequence, with context. What it recognizes is unknown. Repertoires were generated with immunoSEQ multiplex PCR, while TCRdb's copy carries only in-frame clones and drops some. The repertoire holds roughly 160,000 clones, with over 80% as singletons. This CDR3 is 15 amino acids long. Germline-derived CDR1 and CDR2 are LGHDT and YNNKEL (reference sequence). V dropped 6 bases and J dropped 4; count of bases not matched to a gene: 11. The sample is drawn from a study of T cell responses to AZD1222 COVID-19 vaccine. The study, taken as a whole, reports: Baseline testing showed seropositivity in only a handful of AZD1222 recipients. Researchers took repertoire samples only after the peak T cell response had come. Spike-specific TCR breadth and depth rose after two AZD1222 doses.

The chain employs TRBV3-1 (or the pseudogene TRBV3-2) and TRBJ1-2, with 7 bases lining up with TRBD1. This specimen consisted of peripheral blood, obtained on day 0 of AZD1222 vaccination. This clonotype was sampled from an adult in good health. The CDR3 here is CASSPFGDSLYGYTF. In nucleotides, the CDR3 is TGTGCCAGCAGTCCTTTTGGGGACAGCCTCTATGGCTACACCTTC.